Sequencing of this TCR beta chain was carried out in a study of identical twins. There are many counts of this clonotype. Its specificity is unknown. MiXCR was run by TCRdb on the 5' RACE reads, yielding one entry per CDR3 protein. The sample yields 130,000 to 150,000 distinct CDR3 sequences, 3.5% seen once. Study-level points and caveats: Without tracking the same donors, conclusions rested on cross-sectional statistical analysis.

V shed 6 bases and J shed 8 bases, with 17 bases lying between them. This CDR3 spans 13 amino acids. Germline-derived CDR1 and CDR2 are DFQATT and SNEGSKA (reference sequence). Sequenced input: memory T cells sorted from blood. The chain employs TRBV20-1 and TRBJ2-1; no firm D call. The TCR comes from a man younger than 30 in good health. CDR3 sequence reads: CSAREPVFHEQFF. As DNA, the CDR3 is TGCAGTGCAAGGGAACCGGTGTTCCATGAGCAGTTCTTC.